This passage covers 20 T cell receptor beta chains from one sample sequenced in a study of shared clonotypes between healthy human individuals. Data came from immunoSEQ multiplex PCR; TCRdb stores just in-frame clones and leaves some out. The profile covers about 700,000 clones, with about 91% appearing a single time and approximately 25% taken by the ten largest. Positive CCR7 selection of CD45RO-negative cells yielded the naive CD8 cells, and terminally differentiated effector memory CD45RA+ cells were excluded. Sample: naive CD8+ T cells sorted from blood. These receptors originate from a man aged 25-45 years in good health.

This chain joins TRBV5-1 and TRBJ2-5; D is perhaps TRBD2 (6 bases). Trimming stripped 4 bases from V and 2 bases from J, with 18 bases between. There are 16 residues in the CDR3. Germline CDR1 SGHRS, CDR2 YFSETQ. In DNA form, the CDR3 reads TGCGCCAGCAGCCAACTATTGGGAGGCGGTCAAGAGACCCAGTACTTC. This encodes CASSQLLGGGQETQYF.

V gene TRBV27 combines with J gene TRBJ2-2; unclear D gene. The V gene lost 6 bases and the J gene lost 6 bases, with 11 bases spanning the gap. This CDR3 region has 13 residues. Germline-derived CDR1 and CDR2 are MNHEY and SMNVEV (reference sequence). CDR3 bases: TGTGCCAGCAGCGCCGCCGGCTCCGGGGAGCTGTTTTTT. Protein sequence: CASSAAGSGELFF.

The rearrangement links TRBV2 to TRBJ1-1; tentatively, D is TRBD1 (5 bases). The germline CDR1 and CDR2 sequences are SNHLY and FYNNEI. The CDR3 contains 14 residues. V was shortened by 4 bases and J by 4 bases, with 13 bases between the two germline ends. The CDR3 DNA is TGTGCCAGCAGTGCGGGGACCGGGGTCACTGAAGCTTTCTTT. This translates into CASSAGTGVTEAFF.

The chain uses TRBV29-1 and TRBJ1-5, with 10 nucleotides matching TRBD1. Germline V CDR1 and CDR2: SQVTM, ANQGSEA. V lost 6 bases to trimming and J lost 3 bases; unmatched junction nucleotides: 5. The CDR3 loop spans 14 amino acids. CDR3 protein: CSVSGTGVNQPQHF. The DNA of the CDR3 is TGCAGCGTGAGCGGGACAGGGGTCAATCAGCCCCAGCATTTT. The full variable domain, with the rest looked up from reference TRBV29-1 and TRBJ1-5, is SAVISQKPSRDICQRGTSLTIQCQVDSQVTMMFWYRQQPGQSLTLIATANQGSEATYESGFVIDKFPISRPNLTFSTLTVSNMSPEDSSIYLCSVSGTGVNQPQHFGDGTRLSIL.

CDR3 amino acids: CASSLRGGSSYEQYF. The CDR3 DNA reads as TGTGCCAGCAGCTTACGCGGCGGAAGCTCCTACGAGCAGTACTTC. The chain couples TRBV7-6 to TRBJ2-7, with D uncertain. The CDR3 has 15 amino acids. Germline CDR1 reads SGHVS; CDR2 reads FNYEAQ. V was clipped by 2 bases and J by 0 bases, with 11 bases between them. The full variable domain, with the rest looked up from reference TRBV7-6 and TRBJ2-7, is GAGVSQSPRYKVTKRGQDVALRCDPISGHVSLYWYRQALGQGPEFLTYFNYEAQQDKSGLPNDRFSAERPEGSISTLTIQRTEQRDSAMYRCASSLRGGSSYEQYFGPGTRLTVT.

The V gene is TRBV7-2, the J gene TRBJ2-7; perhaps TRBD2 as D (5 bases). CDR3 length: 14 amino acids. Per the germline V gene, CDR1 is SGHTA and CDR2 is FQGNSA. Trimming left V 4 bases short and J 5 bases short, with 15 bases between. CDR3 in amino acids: CASSSEGVGDEQYF. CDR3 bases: TGTGCCAGCAGCTCAGAGGGAGTTGGAGACGAGCAGTACTTC.

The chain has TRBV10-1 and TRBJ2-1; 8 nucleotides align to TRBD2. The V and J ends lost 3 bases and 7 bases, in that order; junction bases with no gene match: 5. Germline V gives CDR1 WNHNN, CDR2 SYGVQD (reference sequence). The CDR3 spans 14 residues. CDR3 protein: CASSDSGVLNEQFF. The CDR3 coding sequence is TGCGCCAGCAGTGATAGCGGGGTTTTGAATGAGCAGTTCTTC.

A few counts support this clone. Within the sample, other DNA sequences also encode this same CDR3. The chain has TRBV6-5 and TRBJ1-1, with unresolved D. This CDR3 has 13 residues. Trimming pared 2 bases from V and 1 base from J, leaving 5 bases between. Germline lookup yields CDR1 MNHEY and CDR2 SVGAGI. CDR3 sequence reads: CASSYGENTEAFF. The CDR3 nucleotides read TGTGCCAGCAGTTACGGCGAGAACACTGAAGCTTTCTTT.

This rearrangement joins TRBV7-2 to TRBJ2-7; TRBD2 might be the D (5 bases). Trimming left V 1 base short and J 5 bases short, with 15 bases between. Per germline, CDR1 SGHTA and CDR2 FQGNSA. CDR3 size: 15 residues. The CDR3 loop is CASSLEIANGDEQYF. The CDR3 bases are TGTGCCAGCAGCTTAGAGATAGCGAACGGAGACGAGCAGTACTTC.

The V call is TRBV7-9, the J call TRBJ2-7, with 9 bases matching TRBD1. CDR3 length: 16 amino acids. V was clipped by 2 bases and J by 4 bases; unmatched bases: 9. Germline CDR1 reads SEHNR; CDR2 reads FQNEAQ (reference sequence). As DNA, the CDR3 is TGTGCCAGCAGCTTAACAGGGGGCTCGGGGAAATACGAGCAGTACTTC. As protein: CASSLTGGSGKYEQYF.

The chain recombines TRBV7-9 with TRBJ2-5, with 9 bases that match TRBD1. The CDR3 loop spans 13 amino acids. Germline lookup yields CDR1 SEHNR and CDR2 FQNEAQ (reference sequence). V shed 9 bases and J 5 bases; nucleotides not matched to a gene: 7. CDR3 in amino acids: CASSPDRGETQYF. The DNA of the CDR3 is TGTGCCAGTTCCCCGGACAGGGGCGAGACCCAGTACTTC.

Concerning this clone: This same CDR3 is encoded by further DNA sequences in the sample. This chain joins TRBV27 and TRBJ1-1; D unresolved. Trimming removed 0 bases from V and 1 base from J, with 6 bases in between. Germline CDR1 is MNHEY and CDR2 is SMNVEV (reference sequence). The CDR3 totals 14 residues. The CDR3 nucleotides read TGTGCCAGCAGTTTATCGGGCCCGAACACTGAAGCTTTCTTT. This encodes CASSLSGPNTEAFF.

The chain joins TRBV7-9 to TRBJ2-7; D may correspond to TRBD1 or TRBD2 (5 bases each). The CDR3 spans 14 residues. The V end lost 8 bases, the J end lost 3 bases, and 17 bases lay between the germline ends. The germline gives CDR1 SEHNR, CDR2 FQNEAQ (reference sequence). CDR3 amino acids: CASQPGPSLYEQYF. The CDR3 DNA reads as TGTGCCAGCCAGCCGGGACCAAGTCTCTACGAGCAGTACTTC.

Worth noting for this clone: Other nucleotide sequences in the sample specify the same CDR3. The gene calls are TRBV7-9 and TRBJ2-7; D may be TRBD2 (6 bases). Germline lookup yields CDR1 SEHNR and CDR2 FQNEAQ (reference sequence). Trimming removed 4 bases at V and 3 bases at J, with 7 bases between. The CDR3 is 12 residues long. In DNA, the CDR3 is TGTGCCAGCAGCTCGGGGGACTACGAGCAGTACTTC. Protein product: CASSSGDYEQYF.

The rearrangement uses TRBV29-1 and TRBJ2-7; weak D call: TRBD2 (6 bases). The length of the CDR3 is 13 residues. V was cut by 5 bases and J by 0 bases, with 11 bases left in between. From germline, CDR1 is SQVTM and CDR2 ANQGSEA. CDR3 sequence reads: CSVLGLSSYEQYF. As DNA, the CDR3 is TGCAGCGTTCTGGGACTTTCCTCCTACGAGCAGTACTTC.

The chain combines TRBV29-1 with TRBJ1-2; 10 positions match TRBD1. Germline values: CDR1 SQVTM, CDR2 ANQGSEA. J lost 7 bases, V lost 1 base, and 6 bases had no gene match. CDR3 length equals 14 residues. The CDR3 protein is CSVEGRDRGRGYTF. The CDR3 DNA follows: TGCAGCGTTGAAGGTCGGGACAGGGGTCGTGGCTACACCTTC.

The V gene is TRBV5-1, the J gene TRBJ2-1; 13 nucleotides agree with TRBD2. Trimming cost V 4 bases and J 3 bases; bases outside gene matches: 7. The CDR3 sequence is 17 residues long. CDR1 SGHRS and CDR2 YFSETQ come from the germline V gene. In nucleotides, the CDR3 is TGCGCCAGCAGCCCGGGACTAGCGGGGCCCAACTACAATGAGCAGTTCTTC. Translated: CASSPGLAGPNYNEQFF.

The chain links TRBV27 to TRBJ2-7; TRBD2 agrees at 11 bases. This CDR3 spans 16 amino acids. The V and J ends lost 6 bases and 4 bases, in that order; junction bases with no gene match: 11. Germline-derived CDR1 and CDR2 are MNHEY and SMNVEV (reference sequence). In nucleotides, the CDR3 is TGTGCCAGCAGCCTAATGCCGGGACTAGCGGCTTACGAGCAGTACTTC. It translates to CASSLMPGLAAYEQYF.

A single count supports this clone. In DNA form, the CDR3 reads TGTGCCAGCAGCCCACGAAGTGAGGGGGCGCTTAGGGGCTACACCTTC. Translated, it gives CASSPRSEGALRGYTF. The gene calls are TRBV7-9 and TRBJ1-2, with TRBD1 matching 7 bases. The germline V gene has CDR1 SEHNR and CDR2 FQNEAQ (reference sequence). The V and J ends lost 5 bases and 8 bases, in that order; junction bases with no gene match: 17. CDR3 size: 16 residues.

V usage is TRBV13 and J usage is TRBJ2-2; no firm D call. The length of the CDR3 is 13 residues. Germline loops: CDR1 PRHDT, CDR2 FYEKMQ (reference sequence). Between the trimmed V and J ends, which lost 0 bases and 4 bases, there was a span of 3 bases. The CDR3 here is CASSLGVTGELFF. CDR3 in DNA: TGTGCCAGCAGCTTAGGGGTCACCGGGGAGCTGTTTTTT.